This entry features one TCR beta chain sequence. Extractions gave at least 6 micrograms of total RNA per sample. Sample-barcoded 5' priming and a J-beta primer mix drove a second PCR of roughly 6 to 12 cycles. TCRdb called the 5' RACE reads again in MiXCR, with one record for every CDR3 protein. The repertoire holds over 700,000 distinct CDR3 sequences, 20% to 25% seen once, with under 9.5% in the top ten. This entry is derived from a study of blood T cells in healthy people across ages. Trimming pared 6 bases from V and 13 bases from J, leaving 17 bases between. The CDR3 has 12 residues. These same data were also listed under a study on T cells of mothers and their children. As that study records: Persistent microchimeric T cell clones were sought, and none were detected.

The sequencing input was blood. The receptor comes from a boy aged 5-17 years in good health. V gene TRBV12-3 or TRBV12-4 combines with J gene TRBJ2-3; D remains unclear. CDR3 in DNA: TGTGCCAGCAGAGTGCAGGCAGATGTGGAGTATTTT. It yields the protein CASRVQADVEYF.